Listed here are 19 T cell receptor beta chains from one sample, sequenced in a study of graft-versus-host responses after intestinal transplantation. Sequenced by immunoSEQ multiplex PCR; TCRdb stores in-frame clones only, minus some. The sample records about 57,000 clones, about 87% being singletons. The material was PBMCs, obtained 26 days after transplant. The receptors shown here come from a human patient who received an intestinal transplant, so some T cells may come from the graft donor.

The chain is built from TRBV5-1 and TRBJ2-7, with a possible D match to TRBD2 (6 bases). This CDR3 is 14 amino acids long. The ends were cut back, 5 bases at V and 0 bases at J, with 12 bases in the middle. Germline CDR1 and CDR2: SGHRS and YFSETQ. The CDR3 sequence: CASSRDSHSYEQYF. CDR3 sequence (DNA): TGCGCCAGCAGTCGGGACTCCCACTCCTACGAGCAGTACTTC.

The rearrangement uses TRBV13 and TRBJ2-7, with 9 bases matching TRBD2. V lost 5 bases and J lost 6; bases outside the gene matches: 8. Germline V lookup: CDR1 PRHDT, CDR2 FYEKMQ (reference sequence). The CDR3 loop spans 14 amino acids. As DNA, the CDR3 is TGTGCCAGCAGCGAAAGCGGGAGGCGCGCCGAGCAGTACTTC. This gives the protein CASSESGRRAEQYF.

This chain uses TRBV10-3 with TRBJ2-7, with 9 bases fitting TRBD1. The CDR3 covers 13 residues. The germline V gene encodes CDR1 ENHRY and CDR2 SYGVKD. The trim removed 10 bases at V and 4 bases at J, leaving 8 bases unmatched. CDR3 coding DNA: TGTGCCACCGGAGGGACAGGGCCATACGAGCAGTACTTC. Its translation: CATGGTGPYEQYF.

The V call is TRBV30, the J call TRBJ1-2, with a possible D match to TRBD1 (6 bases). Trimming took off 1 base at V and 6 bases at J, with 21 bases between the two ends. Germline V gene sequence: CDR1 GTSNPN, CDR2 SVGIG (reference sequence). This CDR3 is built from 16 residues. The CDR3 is CAWSEGAGQTIHGYTF. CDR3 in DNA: TGTGCCTGGAGTGAAGGGGCTGGACAGACAATCCATGGCTACACCTTC.

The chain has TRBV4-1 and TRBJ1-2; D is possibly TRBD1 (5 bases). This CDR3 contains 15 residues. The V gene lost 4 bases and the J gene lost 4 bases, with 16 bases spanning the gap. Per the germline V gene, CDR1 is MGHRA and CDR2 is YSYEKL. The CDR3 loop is CASSPEGQPVYGYTF. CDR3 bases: TGCGCCAGCAGCCCGGAGGGGCAGCCGGTCTATGGCTACACCTTC.

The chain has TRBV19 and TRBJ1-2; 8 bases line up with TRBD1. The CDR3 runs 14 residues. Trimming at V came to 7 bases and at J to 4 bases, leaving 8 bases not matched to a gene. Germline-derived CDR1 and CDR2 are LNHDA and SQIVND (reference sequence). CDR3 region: CASNPGGGGYGYTF. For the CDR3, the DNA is TGTGCCAGTAATCCAGGGGGCGGAGGCTATGGCTACACCTTC.

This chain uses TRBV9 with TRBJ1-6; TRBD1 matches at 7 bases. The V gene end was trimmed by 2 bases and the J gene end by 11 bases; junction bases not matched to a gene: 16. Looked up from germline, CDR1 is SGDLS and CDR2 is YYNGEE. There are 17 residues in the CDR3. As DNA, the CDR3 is TGTGCCAGCAGCGTCAAGTTCGGCGACAGGGCTGATCCACCCCTCCACTTT. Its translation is CASSVKFGDRADPPLHF.

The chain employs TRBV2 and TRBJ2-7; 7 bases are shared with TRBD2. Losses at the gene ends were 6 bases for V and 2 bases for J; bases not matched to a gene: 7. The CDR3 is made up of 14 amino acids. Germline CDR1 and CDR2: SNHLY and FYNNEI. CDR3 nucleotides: TGTGCCAGCAGGCGCCGGGGAGGGGCCTACGAGCAGTACTTC. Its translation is CASRRRGGAYEQYF.

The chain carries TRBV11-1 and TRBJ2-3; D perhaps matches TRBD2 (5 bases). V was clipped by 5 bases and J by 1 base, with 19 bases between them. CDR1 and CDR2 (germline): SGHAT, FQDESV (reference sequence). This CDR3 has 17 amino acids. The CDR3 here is CASSPTAGEIRTDTQYF. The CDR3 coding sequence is TGTGCCAGCAGCCCGACCGCCGGGGAGATTCGCACAGATACGCAGTATTTT.

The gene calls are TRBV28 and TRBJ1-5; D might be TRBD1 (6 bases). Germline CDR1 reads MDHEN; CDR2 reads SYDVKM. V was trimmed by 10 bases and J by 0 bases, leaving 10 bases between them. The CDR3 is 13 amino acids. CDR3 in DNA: TGTGCCACCCAGGGGTATAGCAATCAGCCCCAGCATTTT. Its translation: CATQGYSNQPQHF.

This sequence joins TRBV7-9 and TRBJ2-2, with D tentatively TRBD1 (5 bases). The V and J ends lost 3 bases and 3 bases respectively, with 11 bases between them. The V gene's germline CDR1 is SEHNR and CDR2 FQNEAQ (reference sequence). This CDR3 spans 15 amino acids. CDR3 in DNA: TGTGCCAGCAGCTTCGGCAGGGCTTACACCGGGGAGCTGTTTTTT. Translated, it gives CASSFGRAYTGELFF. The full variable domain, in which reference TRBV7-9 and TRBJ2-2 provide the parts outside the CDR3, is DTGVSQNPRHKITKRGQNVTFRCDPISEHNRLYWYRQTLGQGPEFLTYFQNEAQLEKSRLLSDRFSAERPKGSFSTLEIQRTEQGDSAMYLCASSFGRAYTGELFFGEGSRLTVL.

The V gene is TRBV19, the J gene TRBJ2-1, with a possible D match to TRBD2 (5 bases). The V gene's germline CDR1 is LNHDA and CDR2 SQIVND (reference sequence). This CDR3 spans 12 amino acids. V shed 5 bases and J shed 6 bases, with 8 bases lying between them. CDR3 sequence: CASSYGVNEQFF. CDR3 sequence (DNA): TGTGCCAGTAGTTACGGGGTCAATGAGCAGTTCTTC.

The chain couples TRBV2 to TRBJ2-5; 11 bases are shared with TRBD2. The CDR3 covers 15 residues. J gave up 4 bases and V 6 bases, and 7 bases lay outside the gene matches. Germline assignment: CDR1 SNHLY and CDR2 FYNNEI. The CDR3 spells CASRVSGRASETQYF. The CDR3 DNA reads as TGTGCCAGCAGGGTTAGCGGGAGGGCTTCAGAGACCCAGTACTTC.

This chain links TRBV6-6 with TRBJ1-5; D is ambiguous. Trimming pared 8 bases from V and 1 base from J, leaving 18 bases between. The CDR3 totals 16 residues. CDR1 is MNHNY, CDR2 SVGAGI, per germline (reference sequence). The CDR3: CASASRGLGSNQPQHF. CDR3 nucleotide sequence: TGTGCCAGCGCCTCCCGAGGGCTAGGAAGCAATCAGCCCCAGCATTTT.

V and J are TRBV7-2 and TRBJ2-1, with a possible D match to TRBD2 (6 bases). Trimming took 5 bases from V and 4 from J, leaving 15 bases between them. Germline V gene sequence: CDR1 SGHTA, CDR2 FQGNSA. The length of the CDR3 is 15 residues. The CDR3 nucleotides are TGTGCCAGCAGCCGAACAGCCGGGGGTTACAATGAGCAGTTCTTC. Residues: CASSRTAGGYNEQFF.

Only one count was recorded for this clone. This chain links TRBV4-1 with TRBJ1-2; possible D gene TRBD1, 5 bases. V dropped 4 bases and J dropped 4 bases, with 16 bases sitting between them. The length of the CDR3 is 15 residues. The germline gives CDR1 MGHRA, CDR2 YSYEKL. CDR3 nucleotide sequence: TGCGCCAGCAGCCCCATGGGGCAGACCTTCTATGGCTACACCTTC. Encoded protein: CASSPMGQTFYGYTF.

This CDR3 is CASTDGGYQDQPQHF. CDR3 DNA sequence: TGTGCCAGCACCGACGGGGGGTATCAGGATCAGCCCCAGCATTTT. The chain links TRBV28 to TRBJ1-5, with D possibly TRBD1 on 5 matching bases. This CDR3 has 15 amino acids. Trimming removed 7 bases at V and 5 bases at J, with 18 bases between. The V gene's germline CDR1 is MDHEN and CDR2 SYDVKM.

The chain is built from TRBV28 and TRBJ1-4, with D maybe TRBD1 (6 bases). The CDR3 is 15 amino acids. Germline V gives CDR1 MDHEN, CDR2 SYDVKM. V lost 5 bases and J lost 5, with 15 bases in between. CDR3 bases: TGTGCCAGCAGTGTTATCCAGGGGCCAAATGAAAAACTGTTTTTT. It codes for CASSVIQGPNEKLFF.

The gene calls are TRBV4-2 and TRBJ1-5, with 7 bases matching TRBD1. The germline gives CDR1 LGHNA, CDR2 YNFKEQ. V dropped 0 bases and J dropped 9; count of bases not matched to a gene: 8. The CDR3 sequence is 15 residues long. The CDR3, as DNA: TGTGCCAGCAGCCAAGATGAGGGGGCCCAGGGGCCCCAGCATTTT. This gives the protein CASSQDEGAQGPQHF.